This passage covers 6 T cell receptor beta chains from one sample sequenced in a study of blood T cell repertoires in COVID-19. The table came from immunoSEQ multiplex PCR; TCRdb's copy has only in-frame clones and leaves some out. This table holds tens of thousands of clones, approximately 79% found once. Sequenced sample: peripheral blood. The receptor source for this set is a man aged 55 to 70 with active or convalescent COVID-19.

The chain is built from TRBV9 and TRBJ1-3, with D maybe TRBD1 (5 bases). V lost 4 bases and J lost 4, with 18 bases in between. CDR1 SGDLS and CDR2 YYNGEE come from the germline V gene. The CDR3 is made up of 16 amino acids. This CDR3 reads CASSPQGGRRGNTIYF. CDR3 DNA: TGTGCCAGCAGCCCCCAGGGAGGTCGGAGAGGAAACACCATATATTTT.

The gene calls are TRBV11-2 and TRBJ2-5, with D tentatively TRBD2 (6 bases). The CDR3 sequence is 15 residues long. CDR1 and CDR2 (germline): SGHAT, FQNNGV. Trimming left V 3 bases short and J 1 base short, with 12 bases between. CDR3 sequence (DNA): TGTGCCAGCAGCTTTGGTGGGGGGTTCCAAGAGACCCAGTACTTC. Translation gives CASSFGGGFQETQYF.

In DNA form, the CDR3 reads TGCGCCAGCAGCCAAGAAGGAGCCGGACTCATCTACGAGCAGTACTTC. The encoded protein is CASSQEGAGLIYEQYF. The chain has TRBV4-1 and TRBJ2-7; the D gene is possibly TRBD2 (5 bases). The CDR3 extends over 16 amino acids. CDR1 and CDR2 from the germline V gene are MGHRA and YSYEKL. With 0 bases removed from V and 3 bases from J, the gap between germline ends came to 15 bases.

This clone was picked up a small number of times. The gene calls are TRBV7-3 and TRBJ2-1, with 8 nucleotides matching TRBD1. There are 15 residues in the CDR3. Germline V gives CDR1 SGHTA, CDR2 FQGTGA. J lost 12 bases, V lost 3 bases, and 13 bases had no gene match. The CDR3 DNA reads TGTGCCAGCAGCTTTCTCGACAGGGGTGGGGGTCGGCAGTTCTTC. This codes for CASSFLDRGGGRQFF. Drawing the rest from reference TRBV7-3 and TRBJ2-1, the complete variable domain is GAGVSQTPSNKVTEKGKYVELRCDPISGHTALYWYRQSLGQGPEFLIYFQGTGAADDSGLPNDRFFAVRPEGSVSTLKIQRTERGDSAVYLCASSFLDRGGGRQFFGPGTRLTVL.

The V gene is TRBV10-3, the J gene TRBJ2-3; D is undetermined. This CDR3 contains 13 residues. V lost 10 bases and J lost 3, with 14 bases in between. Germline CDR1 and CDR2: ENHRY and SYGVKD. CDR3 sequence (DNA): TGTGCCACCGCCGACAAGTTAACAGATACGCAGTATTTT. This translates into CATADKLTDTQYF.

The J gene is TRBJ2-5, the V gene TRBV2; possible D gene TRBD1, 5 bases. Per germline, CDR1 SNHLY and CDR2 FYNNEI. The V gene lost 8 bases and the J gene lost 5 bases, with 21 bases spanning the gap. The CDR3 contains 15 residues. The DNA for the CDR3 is TGTGCCAGCTCCCAAGATTCAGGGCTTTACGAGACCCAGTACTTC. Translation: CASSQDSGLYETQYF.